Each of the 10 T cell receptor beta chains below was sequenced from the same sample in a study of T cells in Graves' hyperthyroidism and ophthalmopathy. TCR beta CDR3 regions were amplified from RNA. During a first-round RT-PCR of the TCR CDR3, the HTBI primer set was used. TCRdb analysed the multiplex PCR reads with MiXCR anew, one entry per CDR3 protein. The sample holds about 420,000 distinct CDR3 sequences, around 15% seen once. Sequencing was done on a sample of blood. The source is a woman younger than 30 with Graves' hyperthyroidism.

This clonotype appeared many times. This chain links TRBV6-1 with TRBJ2-1, with 11 bases matching TRBD2. The CDR3 is 14 residues long. The V gene end was trimmed by 5 bases and the J gene end by 7 bases; junction bases not matched to a gene: 4. The V gene's germline CDR1 is MNHNS and CDR2 SASEGT. The CDR3 nucleotides read TGTGCCAGCAGTACTAGCGGGAGAAGAAATGAGCAGTTCTTC. This translates into CASSTSGRRNEQFF.

Only a few counts were recorded for this clonotype. V and J are TRBV3-1 and TRBJ2-2; possibly TRBD1 for D (6 bases). CDR3 size: 15 residues. V was cut by 3 bases and J by 6 bases, with 14 bases left in between. Germline values: CDR1 LGHDT, CDR2 YNNKEL (reference sequence). CDR3 sequence reads: CASSQDNREAGELFF. The CDR3 DNA reads as TGTGCCAGCAGCCAGGATAACAGGGAAGCCGGGGAGCTGTTTTTT.

Ten or more counts support this clonotype. The gene calls are TRBV7-2 and TRBJ2-7; a possible D gene is TRBD1 (5 bases). Trimming stripped 5 bases from V and 2 bases from J, with 19 bases between. The CDR3 spans 16 residues. Germline values: CDR1 SGHTA, CDR2 FQGNSA. CDR3 DNA: TGTGCCAGCAGCCAAAGCCTAGGGGCCAAAGCCTACGAGCAGTACTTC. It is translated as CASSQSLGAKAYEQYF.

This chain joins TRBV18 and TRBJ2-7; D might be TRBD1 (6 bases). The CDR3 sequence is 14 residues long. Trimming stripped 6 bases from V and 1 base from J, with 13 bases between. Per the germline V gene, CDR1 is KGHSH and CDR2 is LQKENI. As DNA, the CDR3 is TGTGCCAGCTCCACAACGACAGGATCCTACGAGCAGTACTTC. Translation gives CASSTTTGSYEQYF. Based on the CDR3 plus reference TRBV18 and TRBJ2-7, the full variable domain is NAGVMQNPRHLVRRRGQEARLRCSPMKGHSHVYWYRQLPEEGLKFMVYLQKENIIDESGMPKERFSAEFPKEGPSILRIQQVVRGDSAAYFCASSTTTGSYEQYFGPGTRLTVT.

This clonotype has a count of ten or more. This chain connects TRBV10-3 to TRBJ2-5; tentatively, D is TRBD1 or TRBD2 (5 bases each). Trimming left V 0 bases short and J 5 bases short, with 16 bases between. The CDR3 length is 16 residues. Germline V lookup: CDR1 ENHRY, CDR2 SYGVKD. This CDR3 reads CAISESWDAPRETQYF. The CDR3 bases are TGTGCCATCAGTGAGTCGTGGGACGCGCCACGGGAGACCCAGTACTTC.

This chain uses TRBV2 with TRBJ2-4; D unclear. Germline assignment: CDR1 SNHLY and CDR2 FYNNEI. Trimming removed 1 base from V and 9 bases from J, with 10 bases in between. This CDR3 has 13 amino acids. CDR3 coding DNA: TGTGCCAGCAGTGAAGAGAAGACAAGCATTCAGTACTTC. This gives the protein CASSEEKTSIQYF.

The table lists this clonotype with many counts. The gene calls are TRBV7-2 and TRBJ1-6; D is unclear. Trimming stripped 1 base from V and 3 bases from J, with 10 bases between. The CDR3 spans 16 residues. From germline, CDR1 is SGHTA and CDR2 FQGNSA. CDR3 protein: CASSLVSSFYNSPLHF. The CDR3 bases are TGTGCCAGCAGCTTAGTCTCCAGTTTCTATAATTCACCCCTCCACTTT.

This clonotype was detected only a few times. The chain couples TRBV30 to TRBJ1-2; no clear D gene. This CDR3 spans 10 amino acids. V lost 5 bases, J lost 7 bases, and 8 bases lay in between. The germline V gene has CDR1 GTSNPN and CDR2 SVGIG (reference sequence). CDR3 loop: CAWWWGGYTF. The DNA for the CDR3 is TGTGCCTGGTGGTGGGGTGGCTACACCTTC. Full variable domain (remainder filled in from reference TRBV30 and TRBJ1-2): SQTIHQWPATLVQPVGSPLSLECTVEGTSNPNLYWYRQAAGRGLQLLFYSVGIGQISSEVPQNLSASRPQDRQFILSSKKLLLSDSGFYLCAWWWGGYTFGSGTRLTVV.

This chain joins TRBV20-1 and TRBJ2-7; D is perhaps TRBD2 (6 bases). Trimming took 0 bases from V and 6 from J, leaving 12 bases between them. This CDR3 region has 13 residues. Germline CDR1 is DFQATT and CDR2 is SNEGSKA (reference sequence). The CDR3: CSARDLGGIEQYF. For the CDR3, the DNA is TGCAGTGCTAGAGATCTCGGGGGTATCGAGCAGTACTTC.

This clonotype was counted many times. The chain has TRBV7-2 and TRBJ1-1, with 7 bases identical to TRBD1. The junction had 10 bases not matched to a gene; V was cut back by 5 bases and J by 10 bases. The germline CDR1 and CDR2 sequences are SGHTA and FQGNSA. The CDR3 length is 13 residues. The CDR3 nucleotides are TGTGCCAGCAGCAACAGGGGCGCGGGGTCAGCTTTCTTT. Encoded protein: CASSNRGAGSAFF.